This T cell receptor beta chain appears in the sequencing data of a study of response to subunit inactivated influenza vaccine. V was pared by 1 base and J by 0 bases, with 14 bases between. CDR3 size: 18 residues. Germline assignment: CDR1 SGHRS and CDR2 YFSETQ. In TCRdb, the RT-PCR reads were re-called with MiXCR into one record per CDR3 protein. The sample holds more than 500,000 distinct CDR3 sequences; roughly 10% are singletons and the top ten take 8% to 13%. A further study also used this sample, focusing on T cells expressing NK-cell markers. That study reports: Generation of TCR beta cDNA was performed by 5'RACE template switching incorporating UMIs.

The specimen was PBMCs from blood, collected on the day of vaccination. This receptor was identified in a man in his fifties who received an inactivated influenza vaccine. The chain links TRBV5-1 to TRBJ2-6, with D hard to call. DNA for the CDR3: TGCGCCAGCAGCTTGTTAGGGTCCCACTCCTCTGGGGCCAACGTCCTGACTTTC. It encodes CASSLLGSHSSGANVLTF.